Each of the 21 T cell receptor beta chains below was sequenced from the same sample in a study of cytomegalovirus exposure and HLA in healthy donors. With 60 Vbeta and 13 Jbeta primers, the PCR was carried out. Method: immunoSEQ multiplex PCR; TCRdb's copy keeps in-frame clones and lacks some. The repertoire has around 150,000 clones, roughly 84% of them found once; the top ten carry 2% to 2.5%. Sequenced material: PBMCs. Receptor source: a boy younger than 10 in good health and CMV-seronegative.

This chain joins TRBV7-3 and TRBJ1-2; TRBD1 might be the D (6 bases). The CDR3 length is 14 residues. The V and J ends lost 5 bases and 7 bases respectively, with 17 bases between them. Germline loops: CDR1 SGHTA, CDR2 FQGTGA. CDR3 in DNA: TGTGCCAGCAGCCCCAGCGGACAGCGTTCTGGCTACACCTTC. It yields the protein CASSPSGQRSGYTF. The full variable domain, with the rest looked up from reference TRBV7-3 and TRBJ1-2, is GAGVSQTPSNKVTEKGKYVELRCDPISGHTALYWYRQSLGQGPEFLIYFQGTGAADDSGLPNDRFFAVRPEGSVSTLKIQRTERGDSAVYLCASSPSGQRSGYTFGSGTRLTVV.

The chain links TRBV19 to TRBJ1-2; 8 bases are a match to TRBD1. The trim removed 2 bases at V and 3 bases at J, leaving 11 bases unmatched. Germline values: CDR1 LNHDA, CDR2 SQIVND (reference sequence). The CDR3 is 17 amino acids. The CDR3 DNA sequence: TGTGCCAGTAGTATAACCGCCCCGGCAGGGGGCGACTATGGCTACACCTTC. Its translation is CASSITAPAGGDYGYTF.

The chain recombines TRBV6-1 with TRBJ2-5; 9 bases are a match to TRBD1. Losses at the gene ends were 6 bases for V and 8 bases for J; bases not matched to a gene: 7. The length of the CDR3 is 13 residues. The germline CDR1 and CDR2 sequences are MNHNS and SASEGT. CDR3 protein: CASRWTGAGTQYF. The CDR3 DNA follows: TGTGCCAGCAGGTGGACAGGGGCCGGCACCCAGTACTTC.

This clone appeared a single time. The chain couples TRBV15 to TRBJ2-1; D is ambiguous. This CDR3 has 17 residues. Germline-derived CDR1 and CDR2 are LNHNV and YYDKDF (reference sequence). Deletions cut 1 base from V and 2 bases from J, with 15 bases between. Here the CDR3 DNA reads TGTGCCACCAGCAGAGGTTCTCGGGTTATTCCCTACAATGAGCAGTTCTTC. This sequence encodes CATSRGSRVIPYNEQFF.

The gene calls are TRBV7-9 and TRBJ1-1, with 7 bases matching TRBD1. Per the germline V gene, CDR1 is SEHNR and CDR2 is FQNEAQ (reference sequence). The CDR3 has 16 residues. J lost 0 bases, V lost 5 bases, and 9 bases had no gene match. This CDR3 reads CASSLGQNPMNTEAFF. CDR3 in DNA: TGTGCCAGCAGCCTGGGACAGAACCCTATGAACACTGAAGCTTTCTTT.

This rearrangement joins TRBV7-2 to TRBJ1-5; 12 bases are a match to TRBD1. This CDR3 has 15 residues. V lost 5 bases to trimming and J lost 11 bases; unmatched junction nucleotides: 10. The V gene's germline CDR1 is SGHTA and CDR2 FQGNSA. The CDR3 loop reads CASSREGTGGASQHF. CDR3 bases: TGTGCCAGCAGCCGCGAAGGGACAGGGGGCGCGTCCCAGCATTTT.

The chain has TRBV2 and TRBJ2-5; TRBD1 matches at 7 bases. CDR1 SNHLY and CDR2 FYNNEI come from the germline V gene. The ends lost 7 bases at V and 0 bases at J; junction bases unmatched: 8. The CDR3 is 15 amino acids. The DNA for the CDR3 is TGTGCCAGCAAAGGGGGCGAGGGGTACCAAGAGACCCAGTACTTC. This translates into CASKGGEGYQETQYF.

This sequence joins TRBV11-1 and TRBJ1-1; 10 bases are shared with TRBD1. The junction had 9 bases not matched to a gene; V was cut back by 7 bases and J by 4 bases. This CDR3 is built from 15 residues. Germline CDR1 and CDR2: SGHAT and FQDESV (reference sequence). This CDR3 is CASNWGDRGPTEAFF. DNA for the CDR3: TGTGCCAGCAATTGGGGGGACAGGGGCCCCACTGAAGCTTTCTTT.

The V call is TRBV28, the J call TRBJ2-1; 8 bases match TRBD1. The V gene end was trimmed by 6 bases and the J gene end by 12 bases; junction bases not matched to a gene: 7. Germline CDR1 MDHEN, CDR2 SYDVKM. The CDR3 length is 12 residues. CDR3 sequence: CASRQGAGVQFF. The CDR3 DNA follows: TGTGCCAGCAGGCAGGGGGCAGGCGTGCAGTTCTTC.

V gene TRBV2 combines with J gene TRBJ2-5; 7 nucleotides align to TRBD2. The CDR3 consists of 15 residues. With V trimmed by 3 bases and J by 5 bases, 9 bases remained unmatched. CDR1 and CDR2 (germline): SNHLY, FYNNEI. The DNA for the CDR3 is TGTGCCAGCAGTGATCTCAGCGGGGAGTGGGAGACCCAGTACTTC. It encodes CASSDLSGEWETQYF.

The rearrangement uses TRBV14 and TRBJ2-2; possibly TRBD2 for D (5 bases). CDR1 is SGHDN, CDR2 FVKESK, per germline. The length of the CDR3 is 14 residues. The ends were cut back, 1 base at V and 6 bases at J, with 9 bases in the middle. CDR3 nucleotides: TGTGCCAGCAGCCAAGTTGCGGGTCCCGGGGAGCTGTTTTTT. Amino acids: CASSQVAGPGELFF. Complete variable domain (other parts from reference TRBV14 and TRBJ2-2): EAGVTQFPSHSVIEKGQTVTLRCDPISGHDNLYWYRRVMGKEIKFLLHFVKESKQDESGMPNNRFLAERTGGTYSTLKVQPAELEDSGVYFCASSQVAGPGELFFGEGSRLTVL.

The chain has TRBV15 and TRBJ2-1; D is perhaps TRBD2 (5 bases). V lost 0 bases and J lost 4, with 19 bases in between. This CDR3 region has 18 residues. CDR1 is LNHNV, CDR2 YYDKDF, per germline (reference sequence). CDR3 coding DNA: TGTGCCACCAGCAGAGAGGTGGCTAGCCAAGTGCGGTACAATGAGCAGTTCTTC. This translates into CATSREVASQVRYNEQFF.

This clone was observed a single time. The chain is built from TRBV10-3 and TRBJ1-2, with a possible D match to TRBD1 (5 bases). Looked up from germline, CDR1 is ENHRY and CDR2 is SYGVKD. The CDR3 contains 15 residues. Between the trimmed V and J ends, which lost 0 bases and 4 bases, there was a span of 12 bases. The CDR3 is CAISESRGRGYGYTF. The CDR3 nucleotides are TGTGCCATCAGTGAGTCGCGGGGAAGGGGCTATGGCTACACCTTC.

The chain recombines TRBV6-5 with TRBJ2-5; D possibly corresponds to TRBD2 (5 bases). V dropped 5 bases and J dropped 5 bases, with 15 bases sitting between them. CDR3 length: 14 amino acids. Looked up from germline, CDR1 is MNHEY and CDR2 is SVGAGI. The CDR3 DNA reads TGTGCCAGCAGTGGACGGGGTCTTCAGGAGACCCAGTACTTC. It is translated as CASSGRGLQETQYF.

The gene calls are TRBV15 and TRBJ1-1, with unresolved D. Germline CDR1 reads LNHNV; CDR2 reads YYDKDF (reference sequence). The CDR3 covers 13 residues. V lost 3 bases and J lost 3, with 8 bases in between. This CDR3 is CATSSASYTEAFF. CDR3 in DNA: TGTGCCACCAGCAGCGCCAGTTACACTGAAGCTTTCTTT.

Only a few counts were recorded for this clone. V usage is TRBV29-1 and J usage is TRBJ1-3; tentative D call: TRBD1 (6 bases). This CDR3 has 13 amino acids. Trimming removed 5 bases at V and 4 bases at J, with 12 bases between. Germline assignment: CDR1 SQVTM and CDR2 ANQGSEA. In nucleotides, the CDR3 is TGCAGCGTTCTCTCGGGACAAGGAAACACCATATATTTT. This sequence encodes CSVLSGQGNTIYF.

In its sample, this clone was seen once. The chain joins TRBV29-1 to TRBJ1-1, with a possible D match to TRBD1 (6 bases). The germline V gene encodes CDR1 SQVTM and CDR2 ANQGSEA. Trimming took off 1 base at V and 1 base at J, with 10 bases between the two ends. The CDR3 spans 14 residues. This CDR3 reads CSVEGMDRNTEAFF. CDR3 nucleotide sequence: TGCAGCGTTGAAGGAATGGACAGGAACACTGAAGCTTTCTTT.

This clone was counted only a few times. The genes are TRBV11-2 and TRBJ2-7, with D uncertain. There are 13 residues in the CDR3. CDR1 SGHAT and CDR2 FQNNGV come from the germline V gene. Trimming shortened V by 1 base and J by 2 bases, and 6 bases separated the two germline ends. The CDR3 here is CASSLVSPYEQYF. As DNA, the CDR3 is TGTGCCAGCAGCTTAGTTAGTCCCTACGAGCAGTACTTC.

J is TRBJ2-7 and V is TRBV9; 9 positions match TRBD2. The germline V gene has CDR1 SGDLS and CDR2 YYNGEE. V lost 4 bases, J lost 3 bases, and 8 bases stayed unmatched. The CDR3 spans 15 residues. The CDR3 DNA reads TGTGCCAGCAGCCTGCGGGCTAGCGGGAACTACGAGCAGTACTTC. This translates into CASSLRASGNYEQYF.

J is TRBJ1-1 and V is TRBV27, with D perhaps matching TRBD1 (5 bases). The length of the CDR3 is 13 residues. Looked up from germline, CDR1 is MNHEY and CDR2 is SMNVEV (reference sequence). Trimming cost V 6 bases and J 6 bases, with 14 bases left between them. The CDR3 sequence: CASSVGGSAEAFF. Here the CDR3 DNA reads TGTGCCAGCAGCGTGGGGGGGTCGGCTGAAGCTTTCTTT.

The J gene is TRBJ2-4, the V gene TRBV5-1; TRBD2 agrees at 10 bases. The V segment lost 1 base and the J segment 15 bases; nucleotides outside the gene matches: 10. Germline V gene lookup returns CDR1 SGHRS and CDR2 YFSETQ. The CDR3 contains 14 residues. The DNA of the CDR3 is TGCGCCAGCAGCTTGACCTGGACTAGCGGAGAGTGGTACTTC. Translation: CASSLTWTSGEWYF.